This paragraph reports one T cell receptor (beta chain). Its antigen is as yet unknown. This record belongs to a study of cytomegalovirus exposure and HLA in healthy donors. The wider study: The approximately 110 validation repertoires used a platform that matched the one used for the approximately 610 first-cohort repertoires, as a later analysis reported. Study observations and caveats: It was found in a later analysis that first-cohort TCR clusters tended to co-occur in the approximately 130 validation repertoires. Reports described diagnosis of cytomegalovirus status by the classifier as highly specific and sensitive. Three CMV-associated chains were confirmed in vitro to be specific for CMV antigens.

V shed 9 bases and J shed 6 bases, with 24 bases lying between them. Per the germline V gene, CDR1 is SNHLY and CDR2 is FYNNEI. The CDR3 loop spans 16 amino acids. Libraries were prepared by immunoSEQ multiplex PCR; TCRdb keeps only in-frame clonotypes and omits some of them. Of about 120,000 clones detected, around nine tenths appear once; the ten largest clones hold roughly 6%. The J gene is TRBJ1-5, the V gene TRBV2, with a tentative D call TRBD1 (5 bases). The clonotype was recovered from a woman aged 18-29 years in good health and CMV-seropositive. Sample: PBMCs. CDR3 protein: CASNGGGMFRGQPQHF. The CDR3 DNA follows: TGTGCCAGTAATGGTGGAGGGATGTTTAGGGGTCAGCCCCAGCATTTT.